A single sample is the source of the 7 T cell receptor beta chains below, sequenced in a study of identical twins. TCRdb passed the 5' RACE reads through MiXCR, listing each CDR3 protein once. This sample has 700,000 to 950,000 distinct CDR3 sequences, with about 12% found just once. A further study also used this sample, focusing on yellow fever vaccine responses in identical twins.

Sequencing was carried out using PBMCs. Receptor source: a woman between 18 and 29 years old in good health.

In this sample, this clonotype turned up a few times. This CDR3 reads CSVDSQSPPGLISGANVLTF. CDR3 bases: TGCAGCGTTGATAGTCAGTCTCCACCAGGACTAATCTCTGGGGCCAACGTCCTGACTTTC. The V call is TRBV29-1, the J call TRBJ2-6; D is perhaps TRBD2 (6 bases). Germline V gives CDR1 SQVTM, CDR2 ANQGSEA. The ends were cut back, 3 bases at V and 0 bases at J, with 24 bases in the middle. CDR3 length: 20 residues.

This clonotype was seen ten or more times. The J gene is TRBJ2-7, the V gene TRBV5-1; D uncertain. The CDR3 is 12 residues long. Germline V gene sequence: CDR1 SGHRS, CDR2 YFSETQ. V was clipped by 5 bases and J by 4 bases, with 10 bases between them. The CDR3 DNA reads TGCGCCAGCAGTCGTACGGATTACGAGCAGTACTTC. It specifies CASSRTDYEQYF. Complete variable domain (other parts from reference TRBV5-1 and TRBJ2-7): KAGVTQTPRYLIKTRGQQVTLSCSPISGHRSVSWYQQTPGQGLQFLFEYFSETQRNKGNFPGRFSGRQFSNSRSEMNVSTLELGDSALYLCASSRTDYEQYFGPGTRLTVT.

This clonotype appeared a few times. DNA for the CDR3: TGCAGCGTGTTGAGGGTGTTGAACACTGAAGCTTTCTTT. Its protein product is CSVLRVLNTEAFF. The chain recombines TRBV29-1 with TRBJ1-1; D unclear. The germline V gene encodes CDR1 SQVTM and CDR2 ANQGSEA. Between the trimmed V and J ends, which lost 6 bases and 0 bases, there was a span of 11 bases. This CDR3 contains 13 residues.

With respect to this clonotype: A much larger clone lies a single base off, so this may be a read error. The chain links TRBV5-1 to TRBJ1-2, with D uncertain. Deletions cut 0 bases from V and 0 bases from J, with 6 bases between. Germline V gives CDR1 SGHRS, CDR2 YFSETQ. The CDR3 is 14 amino acids. CDR3 amino acids: CASSLDIANYGYTF. The CDR3 DNA sequence: TGCGCCAGCAGCTTGGACATAGCTAACTATGGCTACACCTTC.

This sequence joins TRBV12-3 or TRBV12-4 and TRBJ2-7; the match to TRBD1 covers 8 bases. V shed 5 bases and J 6 bases; nucleotides not matched to a gene: 6. The CDR3 runs to 13 residues. The CDR3 spells CASSPGQATEQYF. CDR3 DNA sequence: TGTGCCAGCAGTCCGGGACAGGCAACCGAGCAGTACTTC.

This clonotype came up a few times. The chain has TRBV10-3 and TRBJ2-1; maybe TRBD2 (5 bases). CDR3 length: 13 residues. V lost 3 bases and J lost 5, with 8 bases in between. CDR1 ENHRY and CDR2 SYGVKD come from the germline V gene. The CDR3 DNA sequence: TGTGCCATCAGTGACGGGAAAAACAATGAGCAGTTCTTC. Translation gives CAISDGKNNEQFF.

This clonotype has a handful of counts. The V call is TRBV2, the J call TRBJ2-7; weak D call: TRBD2 (6 bases). CDR1 and CDR2 (germline): SNHLY, FYNNEI. Deletions cut 6 bases from V and 4 bases from J, with 31 bases between. The CDR3 has 19 residues. The chain's CDR3 is CASSVGGTSQSQPIYEQYF. For the CDR3, the DNA is TGTGCCAGCAGCGTTGGAGGGACTTCGCAATCTCAGCCGATTTACGAGCAGTACTTC. The full variable domain, its missing parts supplied by reference TRBV2 and TRBJ2-7, is EPEVTQTPSHQVTQMGQEVILRCVPISNHLYFYWYRQILGQKVEFLVSFYNNEISEKSEIFDDQFSVERPDGSNFTLKIRSTKLEDSAMYFCASSVGGTSQSQPIYEQYFGPGTRLTVT.